These 29 T cell receptor beta chains came from one sample sequenced in a study of regulatory T cells in long-lasting Graves disease. Described time point: newly diagnosed GD, antithyroid drugs for less than 3 months. TCR sequences were obtained from RNA taken from PBMCs. With iRepertoire HTBI primers and Arm-PCR of CDR3 regions, TCR beta libraries were built. MiXCR, applied by TCRdb to the multiplex PCR reads, yields one record per CDR3 protein. The sample lists about 440,000 distinct CDR3 sequences, under 15% seen once, with 16% in the top ten. These sequences were also reported in another study, on T cells in Graves' hyperthyroidism and ophthalmopathy.

The sequences come from peripheral blood mononuclear cells (PBMCs), collected at new diagnosis, from a patient treated with antithyroid drugs. The receptors were gathered from a woman in her 30s with Graves disease.

This clonotype was detected ten times or more. The chain uses TRBV25-1 and TRBJ2-3; no reliable D call. Trimming left V 3 bases short and J 4 bases short, with 11 bases between. CDR3 length: 14 residues. Per the germline V gene, CDR1 is MGHDK and CDR2 is SYGVNS. The CDR3 region is CASSESTSADTQYF. The CDR3 bases are TGTGCCAGCAGTGAGTCTACCTCAGCAGATACGCAGTATTTT.

This clonotype was recorded many times. This chain joins TRBV12-3 or TRBV12-4 and TRBJ1-5; D is undetermined. V shed 5 bases and J shed 9 bases, with 8 bases lying between them. The CDR3 is 11 amino acids. CDR3 DNA sequence: TGTGCCAGCAGTCGCATGGGGCCCCAGCATTTT. Amino acids: CASSRMGPQHF.

This clonotype was recorded many times. The chain employs TRBV20-1 and TRBJ2-3; D is unclear. V lost 7 bases to trimming and J lost 4 bases, with 9 bases between them. Germline CDR1 reads DFQATT; CDR2 reads SNEGSKA (reference sequence). This CDR3 has 11 amino acids. The CDR3 spells CSGVYPDTQYF. CDR3 sequence (DNA): TGCAGTGGGGTGTACCCAGATACGCAGTATTTT.

The chain combines TRBV5-1 with TRBJ2-3, with 8 bases lining up with TRBD2. Germline trimming cut 0 bases from V and 1 base from J; bases unmatched to any gene: 1. The CDR3 length is 15 residues. From germline, CDR1 is SGHRS and CDR2 YFSETQ. CDR3 sequence (DNA): TGCGCCAGCAGCTTGGTTAGCGGGGGCACAGATACGCAGTATTTT. Protein product: CASSLVSGGTDTQYF.

This clonotype showed up many times. V usage is TRBV12-3 or TRBV12-4 and J usage is TRBJ1-5; TRBD1 is a possible D gene (6 bases). V was shortened by 6 bases and J by 4 bases, with 25 bases between the two germline ends. This CDR3 comprises 18 residues. CDR3 residues: CASSLARGGLTINQPQHF. CDR3 nucleotide sequence: TGTGCCAGCAGCTTGGCCCGAGGGGGACTCACGATAAATCAGCCCCAGCATTTT.

This sequence joins TRBV7-3 and TRBJ2-1; TRBD2 matches 7 bases. J lost 7 bases, V lost 5 bases, and 8 bases had no gene match. The V gene's germline CDR1 is SGHTA and CDR2 FQGTGA. The CDR3 is 14 residues long. As DNA, the CDR3 is TGTGCCAGCAGCCCCGGGGGGACGAGGAATGAGCAGTTCTTC. Amino acids: CASSPGGTRNEQFF.

This clonotype was observed at least ten times. This chain connects TRBV6-2 or TRBV6-3 to TRBJ1-2, with D tentatively TRBD1 (6 bases). Per germline, CDR1 MNHEY and CDR2 SVGEGT. V lost 2 bases to trimming and J lost 6 bases, with 19 bases between them. The CDR3 is made up of 16 amino acids. CDR3 nucleotide sequence: TGTGCCAGCAGTTACCTCACGGGACAAGGGGGAAATGGCTACACCTTC. It yields the protein CASSYLTGQGGNGYTF.

The V call is TRBV10-3, the J call TRBJ1-5; 9 bases fit TRBD1. This CDR3 comprises 16 residues. Germline lookup yields CDR1 ENHRY and CDR2 SYGVKD. The trim removed 0 bases at V and 6 bases at J, leaving 6 bases unmatched. The CDR3 reads CAISESGQGRGQPQHF. As DNA, the CDR3 is TGTGCCATCAGTGAGTCGGGACAGGGAAGAGGTCAGCCCCAGCATTTT.

V is TRBV20-1 and J is TRBJ1-2; 8 positions agree with TRBD1. Trimming removed 6 bases from V and 4 bases from J; junction bases left unmatched: 7. The CDR3 has 13 amino acids. The V gene's germline CDR1 is DFQATT and CDR2 SNEGSKA (reference sequence). Written as DNA, the CDR3 is TGCAGTGCCCAAGGACAGGGTGGCTATGGCTACACCTTC. Encoded protein: CSAQGQGGYGYTF.

The chain has TRBV9 and TRBJ2-2; D not certain. V lost 3 bases and J 0 bases, leaving 12 bases between the germline ends. Germline V gene lookup returns CDR1 SGDLS and CDR2 YYNGEE. This CDR3 contains 16 residues. CDR3 in DNA: TGTGCCAGCAGCGCCGAGCTTGAAACGAACACCGGGGAGCTGTTTTTT. Its protein product is CASSAELETNTGELFF.

This clonotype was observed a few times. This may stem from a read error, because a much larger clone lies one nucleotide away. This chain uses TRBV7-9 with TRBJ2-3; 12 bases agree with TRBD2. After removal of 5 bases from V and 1 base from J, the junction contained 7 bases not matched to a gene. Germline V gives CDR1 SEHNR, CDR2 FQNEAQ (reference sequence). This CDR3 is built from 17 residues. CDR3 DNA sequence: TGTGCCAGCAGCGCGCGGACTAGCGGGACAGGCACAGATACGCAGTATTTT. Protein: CASSARTSGTGTDTQYF.

This clonotype was seen at least ten times. The chain links TRBV7-9 to TRBJ2-3, with D uncertain. Trimming removed 4 bases at V and 0 bases at J, with 14 bases between. In germline, CDR1 is SEHNR, CDR2 FQNEAQ (reference sequence). CDR3 length: 16 amino acids. The CDR3 reads CASSSLLPRSTDTQYF. The CDR3, as DNA: TGTGCCAGCAGCTCACTCCTCCCGCGTAGCACAGATACGCAGTATTTT.

This clonotype occurred many times. V gene TRBV20-1 combines with J gene TRBJ2-5, with D unresolved. CDR1 is DFQATT and CDR2 is SNEGSKA in the germline V gene (reference sequence). The ends were cut back, 6 bases at V and 1 base at J, with 12 bases in the middle. The CDR3 spans 13 residues. The CDR3 spells CSASKLRQETQYF. The CDR3 coding sequence is TGCAGTGCCAGTAAGTTACGCCAAGAGACCCAGTACTTC.

Here the CDR3 DNA reads TGCAGTGCTAGATTCGACATGGGGAACACCGGGGAGCTGTTTTTT. Translation: CSARFDMGNTGELFF. This chain links TRBV20-1 with TRBJ2-2, with D uncertain. V was trimmed by 2 bases and J by 1 base, leaving 11 bases between them. The CDR3 consists of 15 residues. Germline values: CDR1 DFQATT, CDR2 SNEGSKA (reference sequence).

This chain connects TRBV12-3 or TRBV12-4 to TRBJ2-1; D might be TRBD2 (6 bases). With 8 bases removed from V and 6 bases from J, the gap between germline ends came to 11 bases. CDR3 length equals 12 residues. The CDR3 sequence: CASCAGFNEQFF. The CDR3, as DNA: TGTGCCAGCTGCGCGGGATTCAATGAGCAGTTCTTC.

The J gene is TRBJ2-2, the V gene TRBV7-6, with D perhaps TRBD1 (5 bases). V dropped 5 bases and J dropped 0 bases, with 13 bases sitting between them. This CDR3 is built from 16 residues. Germline-derived CDR1 and CDR2 are SGHVS and FNYEAQ. The CDR3 here is CASSGVTGPNTGELFF. In DNA, the CDR3 is TGTGCCAGCAGCGGGGTAACAGGACCGAACACCGGGGAGCTGTTTTTT.

This clonotype was counted many times. The V and J genes are TRBV27 and TRBJ2-5; a weak D match, TRBD2 (5 bases). V was cut by 5 bases and J by 6 bases, with 25 bases left in between. The germline V gene has CDR1 MNHEY and CDR2 SMNVEV (reference sequence). This CDR3 contains 17 residues. CDR3 nucleotides: TGTGCCAGCAGTCTCCTCCCCGACGGCGCATCGGGGAAGACCCAGTACTTC. Its protein product is CASSLLPDGASGKTQYF.

Many counts were recorded for this clonotype. This rearrangement joins TRBV20-1 to TRBJ2-4; TRBD1 matches at 8 bases. Germline values: CDR1 DFQATT, CDR2 SNEGSKA (reference sequence). Trimming removed 6 bases from V and 8 bases from J; junction bases left unmatched: 6. This CDR3 comprises 12 residues. The CDR3, as DNA: TGCAGTGCCCGGACAGGGAGAGACATTCAGTACTTC. This encodes CSARTGRDIQYF.

This clonotype was counted ten times or more. The rearrangement joins TRBV27 to TRBJ2-2; D is undetermined. V shed 11 bases and J shed 4 bases, with 14 bases lying between them. The CDR3 consists of 13 residues. Germline V gene sequence: CDR1 MNHEY, CDR2 SMNVEV (reference sequence). CDR3 region: CAVHRPGTGELFF. The CDR3 nucleotides read TGTGCCGTCCACCGACCGGGCACCGGGGAGCTGTTTTTT.

This clonotype showed up just a few times. The chain combines TRBV9 with TRBJ1-1; the D is unclear. V was shortened by 1 base and J by 0 bases, with 13 bases between the two germline ends. The CDR3 is 16 amino acids. Germline V gene lookup returns CDR1 SGDLS and CDR2 YYNGEE. The CDR3 loop reads CASSVSAGLMNTEAFF. CDR3 coding DNA: TGTGCCAGCAGCGTATCGGCAGGATTGATGAACACTGAAGCTTTCTTT.

V gene TRBV27 combines with J gene TRBJ2-2; TRBD2 matches 9 bases. Per germline, CDR1 MNHEY and CDR2 SMNVEV (reference sequence). The J segment lost 5 bases and the V segment lost 3 bases, leaving 16 bases of the junction unmatched. This CDR3 has 19 amino acids. Here the CDR3 DNA reads TGTGCCAGCAGTTTTCGGCTAGCGGGACCCTCGAGAACAACCGGGGAGCTGTTTTTT. Its translation: CASSFRLAGPSRTTGELFF.

The rearrangement joins TRBV20-1 to TRBJ2-1, with 10 bases identical to TRBD1. The CDR3 length is 12 residues. The V gene end was trimmed by 7 bases and the J gene end by 8 bases; junction bases not matched to a gene: 5. Germline V gene lookup returns CDR1 DFQATT and CDR2 SNEGSKA (reference sequence). The CDR3 bases are TGCAGTGTTAGGGACAGGGGATATGAGCAGTTCTTC. Its translation: CSVRDRGYEQFF.

This clonotype was detected ten times or more. The chain employs TRBV27 and TRBJ2-3, with D hard to call. From germline, CDR1 is MNHEY and CDR2 SMNVEV (reference sequence). V gave up 0 bases and J gave up 2 bases, with 15 bases separating them. The length of the CDR3 is 17 residues. DNA for the CDR3: TGTGCCAGCAGTTTATCGATAAGGGCCGTAGCCACAGATACGCAGTATTTT. It yields the protein CASSLSIRAVATDTQYF.

This clonotype was counted ten times or more. The CDR3 DNA follows: TGCGCCAGCAACTTTCTTACAGGGATTCTAGCCAAAAACATTCAGTACTTC. It specifies CASNFLTGILAKNIQYF. The chain has TRBV5-1 and TRBJ2-4; tentative D call: TRBD1 (6 bases). The CDR3 contains 17 residues. V was shortened by 6 bases and J by 0 bases, with 19 bases between the two germline ends. Germline CDR1 and CDR2: SGHRS and YFSETQ.

This clonotype was found a few times. A much bigger clone sits one base away, suggesting this may be a read error. V and J are TRBV3-1 and TRBJ2-1, with 10 bases identical to TRBD1. The CDR3 is made up of 15 amino acids. Per germline, CDR1 LGHDT and CDR2 YNNKEL (reference sequence). This CDR3 is CASGQPGTGADEQFF. CDR3 nucleotides: TGTGCCAGCGGCCAACCCGGGACAGGGGCGGATGAGCAGTTCTTC.

The rearrangement uses TRBV3-1 and TRBJ2-3; 14 bases fit TRBD2. The junction had 7 bases not matched to a gene; V was cut back by 5 bases and J by 0 bases. Germline V lookup: CDR1 LGHDT, CDR2 YNNKEL (reference sequence). This CDR3 comprises 18 residues. CDR3 nucleotide sequence: TGTGCCAGCAGCGCCCGGACTAGCGGGAGGAAAAGCACAGATACGCAGTATTTT. It translates to CASSARTSGRKSTDTQYF.

This clonotype was recorded many times. V gene TRBV20-1 combines with J gene TRBJ2-1, with D uncertain. The CDR3 has 13 residues. V was shortened by 3 bases and J by 8 bases, with 14 bases between the two germline ends. CDR1 is DFQATT and CDR2 is SNEGSKA in the germline V gene (reference sequence). CDR3 residues: CSARPASHDEQFF. CDR3 sequence (DNA): TGCAGTGCTAGGCCAGCGTCCCACGATGAGCAGTTCTTC.

This clonotype occurred a few times. The chain is built from TRBV20-1 and TRBJ2-7, with D perhaps TRBD1 or TRBD2 (5 bases each). Germline V gene lookup returns CDR1 DFQATT and CDR2 SNEGSKA (reference sequence). This CDR3 has 13 residues. V was clipped by 1 base and J by 3 bases, with 10 bases between them. This CDR3 reads CSARAGRYYEQYF. The CDR3 DNA sequence: TGCAGTGCTAGAGCAGGGAGATACTACGAGCAGTACTTC.

This clonotype was seen repeatedly, ten times or more. The genes are TRBV20-1 and TRBJ2-1; tentative D call: TRBD2 (5 bases). CDR3 length: 12 amino acids. The V gene lost 5 bases and the J gene lost 4 bases, with 9 bases spanning the gap. Germline loops: CDR1 DFQATT, CDR2 SNEGSKA (reference sequence). The CDR3 loop reads CSAETGYNEQFF. CDR3 sequence (DNA): TGCAGTGCTGAGACGGGGTACAATGAGCAGTTCTTC.